These 22 T cell receptor beta chains were all obtained from the same sample, sequenced in a study of shared clonotypes between healthy human individuals. Using immunoSEQ multiplex PCR, the repertoire was profiled, and TCRdb retains in-frame clones only, with some absent. This table holds 950,000 to 1,100,000 clones, about 75% found once. Sequenced sample: memory CD4+ T cells sorted from blood. The subset is: CD45RA-negative fraction. The receptors were gathered from a man in his late teens or twenties in good health.

The chain couples TRBV9 to TRBJ2-5; 14 bases map to TRBD2. The CDR3 contains 16 residues. From germline, CDR1 is SGDLS and CDR2 YYNGEE. With 0 bases clipped from V and 5 bases from J, the junction kept 3 bases outside the gene matches. Here the CDR3 reads CASSVGLAGGLETQYF. The CDR3 coding sequence is TGTGCCAGCAGCGTAGGACTAGCGGGGGGGCTGGAGACCCAGTACTTC.

This sequence joins TRBV2 and TRBJ2-2, with D tentatively TRBD1 (5 bases). CDR3 length: 14 amino acids. CDR1 is SNHLY, CDR2 FYNNEI, per germline. The V gene lost 7 bases and the J gene lost 0 bases, with 9 bases spanning the gap. This chain's CDR3 is CASTLGANTGELFF. The CDR3 DNA reads TGTGCCAGCACCCTAGGGGCGAACACCGGGGAGCTGTTTTTT.

V gene TRBV15 combines with J gene TRBJ2-1; 7 bases align to TRBD2. There are 17 residues in the CDR3. V dropped 1 base and J dropped 5; count of bases not matched to a gene: 11. The germline CDR1 and CDR2 sequences are LNHNV and YYDKDF (reference sequence). The CDR3 sequence: CATSRATSVPLHNEQFF. CDR3 nucleotides: TGTGCCACCAGCAGAGCTACTAGCGTGCCTCTCCACAATGAGCAGTTCTTC. Based on the CDR3 plus reference TRBV15 and TRBJ2-1, the full variable domain is DAMVIQNPRYQVTQFGKPVTLSCSQTLNHNVMYWYQQKSSQAPKLLFHYYDKDFNNEADTPDNFQSRRPNTSFCFLDIRSPGLGDTAMYLCATSRATSVPLHNEQFFGPGTRLTVL.

To note about this clone: Different DNA sequences within this sample yield the same CDR3. The chain combines TRBV30 with TRBJ1-5, with D maybe TRBD1 (5 bases). Trimming cost V 3 bases and J 2 bases, with 8 bases left between them. Germline values: CDR1 GTSNPN, CDR2 SVGIG (reference sequence). The CDR3 has 13 residues. The CDR3 sequence is CAWRGVGNQPQHF. The CDR3 nucleotides read TGTGCCTGGAGGGGGGTGGGCAATCAGCCCCAGCATTTT.

The chain recombines TRBV27 with TRBJ2-7; D is uncertain. The CDR3 contains 11 residues. Germline V gives CDR1 MNHEY, CDR2 SMNVEV (reference sequence). Between the trimmed V and J ends, which lost 6 bases and 2 bases, there was a span of 5 bases. The CDR3 sequence is CASRNPYEQYF. CDR3 DNA: TGTGCCAGCAGGAACCCCTACGAGCAGTACTTC.

V is TRBV19 and J is TRBJ1-6; 7 bases line up with TRBD1. V was clipped by 5 bases and J by 5 bases; unmatched bases: 3. The CDR3 is 14 amino acids. CDR1 and CDR2 from the germline V gene are LNHDA and SQIVND (reference sequence). The CDR3: CASSRGTDNSPLHF. Here the CDR3 DNA reads TGTGCCAGTAGTCGCGGGACAGATAATTCACCCCTCCACTTT.

Comment on this clone: The sample carries other DNA sequences with the same CDR3. V and J are TRBV7-9 and TRBJ2-7; D not resolved. The CDR3 totals 13 residues. CDR1 and CDR2 from the germline V gene are SEHNR and FQNEAQ (reference sequence). V was cut by 1 base and J by 3 bases, with 7 bases left in between. CDR3 sequence: CASSLGTVYEQYF. The CDR3 coding sequence is TGTGCCAGCAGCTTAGGAACCGTCTACGAGCAGTACTTC.

V usage is TRBV6-1 and J usage is TRBJ1-5; D is undetermined. Trimming shortened V by 5 bases and J by 8 bases, and 10 bases separated the two germline ends. The CDR3 extends over 12 amino acids. Per the germline V gene, CDR1 is MNHNS and CDR2 is SASEGT. CDR3 sequence reads: CASSSRWEPQHF. The DNA of the CDR3 is TGTGCCAGCAGTTCCCGTTGGGAGCCCCAGCATTTT.

The V gene is TRBV5-1, the J gene TRBJ2-3, with unresolved D. Germline values: CDR1 SGHRS, CDR2 YFSETQ. The CDR3 length is 13 residues. The V end was cut by 6 bases, the J end by 0 bases, with 8 bases between. The CDR3 spells CASKTVSTDTQYF. Written as DNA, the CDR3 is TGCGCCAGCAAAACGGTTAGCACAGATACGCAGTATTTT.

This CDR3 reads CASSAGQALQETQYF. CDR3 nucleotides: TGTGCCAGCAGTGCCGGACAGGCCTTACAAGAGACCCAGTACTTC. V and J are TRBV6-5 and TRBJ2-5, with TRBD1 matching over 7 bases. Germline values: CDR1 MNHEY, CDR2 SVGAGI. V lost 5 bases, J lost 2 bases, and 8 bases stayed unmatched. This CDR3 region has 15 residues.

This clone was observed a single time. The chain recombines TRBV5-3 with TRBJ1-2; D unclear. TRBV5-3 is identified as an open reading frame with a role that is uncertain. The CDR3 sequence is 14 residues long. Trimming left V 4 bases short and J 5 bases short, with 15 bases between. Written as DNA, the CDR3 is TGTGCCAGAAGCCCCAAGGAGAGGGAGTATGGCTACACCTTC. Protein product: CARSPKEREYGYTF.

Only a few counts were recorded for this clone. The chain has TRBV11-2 and TRBJ2-7, with no clear D. The germline V and J ends were trimmed by 5 bases and 0 bases, with 11 bases remaining between them. From germline, CDR1 is SGHAT and CDR2 FQNNGV. The CDR3 totals 14 residues. The CDR3 region is CASSTRLVSYEQYF. CDR3 bases: TGTGCCAGCAGCACGCGACTGGTCTCCTACGAGCAGTACTTC.

This clone appeared once. The gene calls are TRBV10-1 and TRBJ1-1; no reliable D call. Germline V gene sequence: CDR1 WNHNN, CDR2 SYGVQD (reference sequence). This CDR3 comprises 13 residues. Trimming left V 4 bases short and J 3 bases short, with 9 bases between. The CDR3 sequence: CASSVTWDTEAFF. The CDR3, as DNA: TGCGCCAGCAGTGTAACATGGGACACTGAAGCTTTCTTT.

The chain employs TRBV6-5 and TRBJ2-5; TRBD2 is a possible D gene (5 bases). The CDR3 is 13 residues long. In germline, CDR1 is MNHEY, CDR2 SVGAGI. Trimming pared 7 bases from V and 1 base from J, leaving 10 bases between. CDR3 DNA sequence: TGTGCCAGCATAGGTACTAGCCAAGAGACCCAGTACTTC. Its translation: CASIGTSQETQYF.

The CDR3 spells CASSLGTGGGQPQHF. The CDR3 DNA reads as TGTGCCAGCAGCTTAGGGACAGGGGGCGGGCAGCCCCAGCATTTT. The J gene is TRBJ1-5, the V gene TRBV7-2; 11 bases align to TRBD1. Germline CDR1 SGHTA, CDR2 FQGNSA. The CDR3 spans 15 residues. Trimming took 1 base from V and 7 from J; bases not matched to a gene: 3. Filled out from reference TRBV7-2 and TRBJ1-5, the complete variable domain reads GAGVSQSPSNKVTEKGKDVELRCDPISGHTALYWYRQSLGQGLEFLIYFQGNSAPDKSGLPSDRFSAERTGGSVSTLTIQRTQQEDSAVYLCASSLGTGGGQPQHFGDGTRLSIL.

V is TRBV14 and J is TRBJ2-7; D possibly corresponds to TRBD1 (6 bases). The CDR3 has 15 amino acids. Germline assignment: CDR1 SGHDN and CDR2 FVKESK. The V end was cut by 5 bases, the J end by 4 bases, with 18 bases between. The CDR3 sequence is CASSSTGRPRYEQYF. The DNA of the CDR3 is TGTGCCAGCAGCTCAACAGGGCGGCCTAGGTACGAGCAGTACTTC.

This clone has more than one count but fewer than ten. The chain is built from TRBV28 and TRBJ2-1, with D perhaps being TRBD1 or TRBD2 (5 bases each). With 2 bases removed from V and 7 bases from J, the gap between germline ends came to 15 bases. Looked up from germline, CDR1 is MDHEN and CDR2 is SYDVKM. The CDR3 loop spans 15 amino acids. Here the CDR3 DNA reads TGTGCCAGCAGTTTAACCGGGACGTATGCGAATGAGCAGTTCTTC. Its translation is CASSLTGTYANEQFF.

The chain couples TRBV6-5 to TRBJ2-1; possible D gene TRBD2, 5 bases. V lost 4 bases, J lost 3 bases, and 7 bases lay in between. The CDR3 has 13 amino acids. Germline CDR1 and CDR2: MNHEY and SVGAGI. CDR3 sequence: CASSSGNYNEQFF. The CDR3 DNA sequence: TGTGCCAGCAGTTCCGGGAACTACAATGAGCAGTTCTTC.

The rearrangement links TRBV5-4 to TRBJ1-1, with D hard to call. This CDR3 comprises 12 residues. V shed 0 bases and J shed 7 bases, with 7 bases lying between them. Germline lookup yields CDR1 SGHNT and CDR2 YYREEE (reference sequence). CDR3 region: CASSLEEGEAFF. Written as DNA, the CDR3 is TGTGCCAGCAGCTTGGAGGAGGGTGAAGCTTTCTTT.

This clone was detected many times. The identical CDR3 is also encoded by other nucleotide sequences in the sample. This chain joins TRBV28 and TRBJ2-7, with D tentatively TRBD1 or TRBD2 (6 bases each). From germline, CDR1 is MDHEN and CDR2 SYDVKM. CDR3 length: 14 residues. With 4 bases removed from V and 2 bases from J, the gap between germline ends came to 12 bases. CDR3 coding DNA: TGTGCCAGCAGTTCTCAGGGGAGGCCCTACGAGCAGTACTTC. Protein: CASSSQGRPYEQYF.

The chain combines TRBV30 with TRBJ1-3; D unresolved. V lost 3 bases to trimming and J lost 3 bases, with 9 bases between them. CDR1 and CDR2 from the germline V gene are GTSNPN and SVGIG (reference sequence). This CDR3 spans 13 amino acids. The DNA of the CDR3 is TGTGCCTGGAGGGGATTTTTTGGAAACACCATATATTTT. Translating gives CAWRGFFGNTIYF.

The chain is built from TRBV9 and TRBJ2-2, with 8 bases matching TRBD2. V gave up 0 bases and J gave up 12 bases; unmatched junction bases: 4. The germline V gene encodes CDR1 SGDLS and CDR2 YYNGEE. This CDR3 has 13 residues. The CDR3 DNA is TGTGCCAGCAGCGTAGCTACGGGGGGGAAGCTGTTTTTT. This translates into CASSVATGGKLFF.